This T cell receptor beta chain was retrieved from a study of OX40 agonist ivuxolimab in advanced cancers. On the study more broadly: Enrolled patients in dose escalation had cancers that were hepatocellular carcinoma, melanoma, renal cell or head and neck cancer. Earlier treatment with anti-PD-1, anti-PD-L1 or anti-CTLA-4 was permitted, and 35% to 40% had received some. Study conclusions and caveats: Circulating CD4+ and CD8+ T cells showed clonal expansion by week 6 at 0.1 to 3.0 mg/kg.

A note on this clone: Its cognate antigen is unknown.

Repertoires were generated with immunoSEQ multiplex PCR, while TCRdb's copy carries only in-frame clones and drops some. The repertoire holds 80,000 to 100,000 clones, with around 92% as singletons. The CDR3 has 16 amino acids. The germline V gene has CDR1 SGHRS and CDR2 YFSETQ. Between the trimmed V and J ends, which lost 0 bases and 0 bases, there was a span of 9 bases. The chain recombines TRBV5-1 with TRBJ2-2, with D possibly being TRBD1 or TRBD2 (5 bases each). Material: CD4+ or CD8+ T cells sorted from blood, obtained in a trial of the OX40 agonist ivuxolimab. This clonotype originated in an adult with an advanced solid tumor such as melanoma, head and neck, liver or kidney cancer. The DNA of the CDR3 is TGCGCCAGCAGCTTGGCGGGACCATCGAACACCGGGGAGCTGTTTTTT. Amino acid sequence: CASSLAGPSNTGELFF.